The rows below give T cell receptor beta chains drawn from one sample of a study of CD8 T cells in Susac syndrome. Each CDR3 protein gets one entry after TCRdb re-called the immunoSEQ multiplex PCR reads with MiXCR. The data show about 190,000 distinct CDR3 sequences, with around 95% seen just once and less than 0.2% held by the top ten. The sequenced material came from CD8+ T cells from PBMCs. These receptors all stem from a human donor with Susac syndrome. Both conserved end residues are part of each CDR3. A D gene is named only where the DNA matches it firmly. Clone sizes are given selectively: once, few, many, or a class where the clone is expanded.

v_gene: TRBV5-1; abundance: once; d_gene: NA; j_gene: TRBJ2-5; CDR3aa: CASSLNEAEETQYF; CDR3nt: TGCGCCAGCAGCTTGAACGAGGCCGAAGAGACCCAGTACTTC
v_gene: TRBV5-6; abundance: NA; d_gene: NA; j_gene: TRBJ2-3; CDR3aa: CASTPQGTSTDTQYF; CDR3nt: TGTGCCAGCACTCCTCAGGGGACTAGCACAGATACGCAGTATTTT
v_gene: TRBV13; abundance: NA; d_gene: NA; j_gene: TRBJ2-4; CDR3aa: CASSFRGEHIQYF; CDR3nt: TGTGCCAGCAGCTTTCGAGGGGAGCACATTCAGTACTTC
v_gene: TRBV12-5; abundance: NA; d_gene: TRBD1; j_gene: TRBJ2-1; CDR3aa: CASGLGTGVNNEQFF; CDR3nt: TGTGCTAGTGGTTTAGGGACAGGGGTCAACAATGAGCAGTTCTTC
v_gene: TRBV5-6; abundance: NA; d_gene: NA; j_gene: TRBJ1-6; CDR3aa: CASSLGGPLHF; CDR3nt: TGTGCCAGCAGCTTGGGGGGACCCCTCCACTTT
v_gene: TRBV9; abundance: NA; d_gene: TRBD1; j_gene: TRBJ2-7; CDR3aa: CASSGQGSPYEQYF; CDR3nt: TGTGCCAGCAGCGGACAGGGGAGCCCCTACGAGCAGTACTTC
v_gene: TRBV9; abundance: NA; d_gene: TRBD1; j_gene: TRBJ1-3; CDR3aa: CASSEQGADGNTIYF; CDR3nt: TGTGCCAGCAGCGAACAGGGGGCGGACGGAAACACCATATATTTT
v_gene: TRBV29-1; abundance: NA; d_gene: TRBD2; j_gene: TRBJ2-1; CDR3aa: CSETSGSLGEQFF; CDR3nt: TGCAGCGAGACTAGCGGGAGTTTGGGTGAGCAGTTCTTC
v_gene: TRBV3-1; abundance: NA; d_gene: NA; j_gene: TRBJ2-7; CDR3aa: CASSPRPPHEQYF; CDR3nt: TGTGCCAGCAGCCCAAGACCCCCTCACGAGCAGTACTTC
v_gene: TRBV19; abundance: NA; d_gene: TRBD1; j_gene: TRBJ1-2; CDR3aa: CASSLLLRDRVSNGYTF; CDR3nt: TGTGCCAGTAGTCTCCTCCTCCGGGACAGGGTGTCTAATGGCTACACCTTC
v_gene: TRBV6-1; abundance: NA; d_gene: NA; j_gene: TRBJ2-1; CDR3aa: CASSELSLFQTESYNEQFF; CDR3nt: TGTGCCAGCAGTGAATTATCTTTGTTTCAGACAGAAAGCTACAATGAGCAGTTCTTC
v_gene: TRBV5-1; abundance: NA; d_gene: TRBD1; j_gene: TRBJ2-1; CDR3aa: CASSSLPGTDYNEQFF; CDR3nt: TGCGCCAGCAGCTCACTACCCGGGACAGATTACAATGAGCAGTTCTTC
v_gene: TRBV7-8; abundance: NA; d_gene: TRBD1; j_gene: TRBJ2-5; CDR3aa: CASSLRDREGETQYF; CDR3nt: TGTGCCAGCAGCCTTAGGGACAGGGAGGGAGAGACCCAGTACTTC
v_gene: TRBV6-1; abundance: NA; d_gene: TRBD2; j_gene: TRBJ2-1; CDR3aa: CASSSSGRGAYNEQFF; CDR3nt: TGTGCCAGCAGTAGTAGCGGGAGGGGTGCCTACAATGAGCAGTTCTTC
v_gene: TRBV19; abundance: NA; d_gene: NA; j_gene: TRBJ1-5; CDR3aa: CASKASPNQPQHF; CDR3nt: TGTGCCAGTAAAGCCAGCCCCAATCAGCCCCAGCATTTT
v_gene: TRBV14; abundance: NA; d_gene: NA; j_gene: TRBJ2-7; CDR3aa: CASSQAAPAYEQYF; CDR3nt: TGTGCCAGCAGCCAAGCAGCTCCAGCGTACGAGCAGTACTTC
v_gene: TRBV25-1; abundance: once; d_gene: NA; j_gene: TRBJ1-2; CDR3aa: CASSEQGRYGYTF; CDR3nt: TGTGCCAGCAGTGAGCAGGGAAGGTATGGCTACACCTTC
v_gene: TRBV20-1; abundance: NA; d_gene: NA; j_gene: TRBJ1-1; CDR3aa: CSAGRGNTEAFF; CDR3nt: TGCAGTGCGGGCAGGGGAAACACTGAAGCTTTCTTT
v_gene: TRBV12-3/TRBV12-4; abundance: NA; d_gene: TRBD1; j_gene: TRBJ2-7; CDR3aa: CASSSETGITPQYF; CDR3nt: TGTGCCAGCAGTAGTGAGACAGGGATCACTCCCCAGTACTTC
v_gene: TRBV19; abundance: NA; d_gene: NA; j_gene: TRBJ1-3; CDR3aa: CASTHLPGNTIYF; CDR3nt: TGTGCCAGTACCCACCTTCCTGGAAACACCATATATTTT
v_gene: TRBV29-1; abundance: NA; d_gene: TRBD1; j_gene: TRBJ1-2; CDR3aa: CSVAGTDYGYTF; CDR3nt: TGCAGCGTTGCCGGGACAGACTATGGCTACACCTTC
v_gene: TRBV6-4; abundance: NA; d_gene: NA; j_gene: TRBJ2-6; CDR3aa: CASSEEDSGANVLTF; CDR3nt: TGTGCCAGCAGTGAAGAGGACTCTGGGGCCAACGTCCTGACTTTC
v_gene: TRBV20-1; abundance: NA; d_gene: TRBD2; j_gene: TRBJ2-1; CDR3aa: CSARGGSSNEQFF; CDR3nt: TGCAGTGCTAGGGGCGGGAGCTCCAATGAGCAGTTCTTC
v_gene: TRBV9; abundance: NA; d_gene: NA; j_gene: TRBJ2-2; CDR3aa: CASSVSYKRANTGELFF; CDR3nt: TGTGCCAGCAGCGTAAGTTACAAGCGGGCGAACACCGGGGAGCTGTTTTTT
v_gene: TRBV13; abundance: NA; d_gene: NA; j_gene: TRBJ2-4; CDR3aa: CASSFSLGPLGKNIQYF; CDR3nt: TGTGCCAGCAGCTTTTCTCTGGGACCCCTAGGCAAAAACATTCAGTACTTC
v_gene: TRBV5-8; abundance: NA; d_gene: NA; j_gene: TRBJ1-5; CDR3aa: CASSLEGALSGQPQHF; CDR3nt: TGTGCCAGCAGCTTGGAAGGAGCATTATCAGGTCAGCCCCAGCATTTT
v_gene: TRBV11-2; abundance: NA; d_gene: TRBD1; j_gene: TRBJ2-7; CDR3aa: CASSATGEAYEQYF; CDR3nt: TGTGCCAGCAGCGCGACAGGGGAGGCCTACGAGCAGTACTTC
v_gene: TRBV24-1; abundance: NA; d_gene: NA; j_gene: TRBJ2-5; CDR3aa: CATSNPVEETQYF; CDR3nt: TGTGCCACCAGTAACCCCGTTGAGGAGACCCAGTACTTC
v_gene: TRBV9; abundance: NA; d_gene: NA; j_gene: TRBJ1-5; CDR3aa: CASSEGGANQPQHF; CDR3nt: TGTGCCAGCAGCGAGGGGGGGGCGAATCAGCCCCAGCATTTT
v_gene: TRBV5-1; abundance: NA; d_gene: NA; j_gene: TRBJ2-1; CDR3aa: CASSLPDRGSYNEQFF; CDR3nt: TGCGCCAGCAGCTTGCCAGACCGGGGGTCATACAATGAGCAGTTCTTC
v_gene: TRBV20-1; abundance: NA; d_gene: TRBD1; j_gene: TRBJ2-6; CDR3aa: CSALPGTGDGANVLTF; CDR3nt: TGCAGTGCTCTCCCCGGGACAGGGGACGGGGCCAACGTCCTGACTTTC
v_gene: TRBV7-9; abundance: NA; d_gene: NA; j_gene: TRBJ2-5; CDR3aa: CASSLGTQVETQYF; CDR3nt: TGTGCCAGCAGCCTAGGGACTCAAGTCGAGACCCAGTACTTC
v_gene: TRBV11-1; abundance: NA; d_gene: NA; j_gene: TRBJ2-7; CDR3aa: CASSPRTAYEQYF; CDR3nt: TGTGCCAGCAGCCCCCGGACGGCCTACGAGCAGTACTTC
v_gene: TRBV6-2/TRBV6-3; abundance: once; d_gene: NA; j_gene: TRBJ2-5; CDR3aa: CASSYSIGSRQETQYF; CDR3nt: TGTGCCAGCAGTTACTCGATAGGCTCGCGCCAAGAGACCCAGTACTTC
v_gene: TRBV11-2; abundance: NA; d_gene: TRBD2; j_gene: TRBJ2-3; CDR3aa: CASTSGRGLDTQYF; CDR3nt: TGTGCCAGCACTAGCGGGAGGGGATTGGATACGCAGTATTTT
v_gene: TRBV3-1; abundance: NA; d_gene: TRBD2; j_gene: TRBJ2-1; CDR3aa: CASSLSGRPNEQFF; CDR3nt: TGTGCCAGCAGCCTTAGCGGGAGACCCAATGAGCAGTTCTTC
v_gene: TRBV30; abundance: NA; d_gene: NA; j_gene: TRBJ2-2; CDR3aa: CAWSVLRFDTGELFF; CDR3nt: TGTGCCTGGAGTGTATTAAGGTTTGACACCGGGGAGCTGTTTTTT
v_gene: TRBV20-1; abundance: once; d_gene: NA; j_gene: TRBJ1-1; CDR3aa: CSAGPRDPENTEAFF; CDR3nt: TGCAGTGCTGGCCCCCGGGACCCAGAGAACACTGAAGCTTTCTTT
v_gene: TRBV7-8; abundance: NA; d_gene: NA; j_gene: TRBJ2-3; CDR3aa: CASSPTRGVSDTQYF; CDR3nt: TGTGCCAGCAGCCCTACGAGGGGGGTTTCTGATACGCAGTATTTT
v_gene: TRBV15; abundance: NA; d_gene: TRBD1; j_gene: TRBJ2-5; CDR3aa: CATSRGGQGIVQTQYF; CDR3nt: TGTGCCACCAGCAGAGGGGGACAGGGGATCGTTCAGACCCAGTACTTC
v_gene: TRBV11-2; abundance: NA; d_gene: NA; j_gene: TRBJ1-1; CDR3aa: CASSFRDANTEAFF; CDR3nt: TGTGCCAGCAGCTTCAGGGATGCGAACACTGAAGCTTTCTTT
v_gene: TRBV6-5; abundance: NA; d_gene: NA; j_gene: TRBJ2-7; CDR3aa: CASRVSGDSYEQYF; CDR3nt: TGTGCCAGCAGAGTCTCAGGCGACTCCTACGAGCAGTACTTC
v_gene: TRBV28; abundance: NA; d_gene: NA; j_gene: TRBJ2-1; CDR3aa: CASYSGYNEQFF; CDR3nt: TGTGCCAGCTATAGCGGATACAATGAGCAGTTCTTC
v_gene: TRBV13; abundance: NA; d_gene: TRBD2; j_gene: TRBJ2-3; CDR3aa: CASSFGSGGPKDTQYF; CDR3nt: TGTGCCAGCAGCTTTGGATCGGGGGGGCCTAAAGATACGCAGTATTTT